The clone carrying this TCR beta chain was counted ten times or more. TCRdb re-called the PCR reads with MiXCR, one entry per CDR3 protein. The sample has tens of thousands of distinct CDR3 sequences, about a sixth seen once. The CDR3 spans 15 residues. In germline, CDR1 is SGHTA, CDR2 FQGNSA. J lost 6 bases, V lost 5 bases, and 5 bases had no gene match. Sorting was used to obtain naive CD8 T cells (CD8+CD4-CCR7+CD45RA+). The data are from a study of molecular identifiers for immune sequencing clone quantification. Study in general: RNA from 20,000 or 100,000 naive CD8 cells was split five ways in replicates, with four sequenced.

The chain uses TRBV7-2 and TRBJ2-7; 15 bases agree with TRBD2. The receptor was isolated from a human donor in good health. Some libraries in this study had Jurkat cell RNA spiked in. The sequencing input was naive CD8+ T cells from blood, with Jurkat cell RNA spiked in. Indicated subset: FACS-sorted CD8+CD4-CCR7+CD45RA+ naive T cells. The CDR3 reads CASSLGLAGGSEQYF. The CDR3 DNA sequence: TGTGCCAGCAGCCTGGGACTAGCGGGAGGATCCGAGCAGTACTTC.